The present T cell receptor beta chain was sequenced within a study of a mutant IDH1 vaccine in newly diagnosed glioma. Study details: Before enrollment, the patients had been treated with radiotherapy alone, temozolomide alone, or both together. Most of them had received both. Findings and limits, study-wide: A vaccine-induced immune response developed in 93.3% of the patients.

The CDR3 has 13 amino acids. Germline-derived CDR1 and CDR2 are SEHNR and FQNEAQ (reference sequence). The V end lost 5 bases, the J end lost 3 bases, and 10 bases lay between the germline ends. A few counts support this clone. Its antigen is not identified. Using immunoSEQ multiplex PCR, the repertoire was profiled, and TCRdb retains in-frame clones only, with some absent. The sample lists roughly 41,000 clones; approximately 78% were seen once. Time point: baseline, week 1 (first vaccination visit). Treatment reported: pre-vaccination baseline after standard-of-care therapy. Each of the donors came in with new WHO grade 3 or 4 astrocytomas that were IDH1-mutant and ATRX-lost.

The chain is built from TRBV7-9 and TRBJ1-1; no reliable D call. The origin of this receptor is a man between 35 and 55 years old with glioma. Some clones in this sample may be carry-over from other donors' samples. Sequenced material: PBMCs, taken from a glioma patient treated with radiotherapy, temozolomide or both. CDR3 sequence (DNA): TGTGCCAGCAGCCCAGGCGGGGACACTGAAGCTTTCTTT. This codes for CASSPGGDTEAFF.